This is a list of T cell receptor beta chains from one sample in a study of beta chain features in type 1 diabetes. Some clones are missing from TCRdb's copy, which holds only in-frame ones; the method was immunoSEQ multiplex PCR. Of some 220,000 clones listed, about a tenth are singletons. The sequenced sample was central memory CD4+ T cells from blood. These receptor sequences come from a man younger than 30 in good health. CDR3s include the opening cysteine and the closing phenylalanine or tryptophan. Each record gives: CDR3 protein, CDR3 DNA, V gene, D gene, CDR3 length, J gene, clone size. A D gene is named only where the DNA matches it firmly. Clone size appears in some rows only: once, few, many, or a class for an expanded clone.

CDR3aa: CASSTGDFYNEQFF; CDR3nt: TGTGCCAGCAGTACAGGGGATTTCTACAATGAGCAGTTCTTC; v_gene: TRBV6-1; d_gene: TRBD1; len: 14; j_gene: TRBJ2-1; abundance: -
CDR3aa: CASSERGTSSYNEQFF; CDR3nt: TGTGCCAGCAGTGAACGGGGGACTAGCAGCTACAATGAGCAGTTCTTC; v_gene: TRBV2; d_gene: TRBD2; len: 16; j_gene: TRBJ2-1; abundance: many
CDR3aa: CASSSPWLYEQFF; CDR3nt: TGTGCCAGCAGTTCCCCCTGGTTATATGAGCAGTTCTTC; v_gene: TRBV27; d_gene: -; len: 13; j_gene: TRBJ2-1; abundance: many
CDR3aa: CASSQTSGPAGTQYF; CDR3nt: TGTGCCAGCAGCCAGACTAGCGGACCCGCGGGTACGCAGTATTTT; v_gene: TRBV7-2; d_gene: TRBD2; len: 15; j_gene: TRBJ2-3; abundance: -
CDR3aa: CASSLLTGSWSGYTF; CDR3nt: TGTGCCAGCAGTTTACTGACAGGGTCTTGGAGTGGCTACACCTTC; v_gene: TRBV28; d_gene: TRBD1; len: 15; j_gene: TRBJ1-2; abundance: few
CDR3aa: CASSFIAQPDQETQYF; CDR3nt: TGTGCCAGCAGCTTCATAGCGCAACCTGACCAAGAGACCCAGTACTTC; v_gene: TRBV7-2; d_gene: -; len: 16; j_gene: TRBJ2-5; abundance: -
CDR3aa: CASSVAGIYEQYF; CDR3nt: TGTGCCAGCAGTGTAGCGGGTATCTACGAGCAGTACTTC; v_gene: TRBV6-1; d_gene: TRBD2; len: 13; j_gene: TRBJ2-7; abundance: -
CDR3aa: CASTPGGGEEKLFF; CDR3nt: TGTGCCAGCACTCCGGGAGGGGGCGAAGAAAAACTGTTTTTT; v_gene: TRBV28; d_gene: TRBD1; len: 14; j_gene: TRBJ1-4; abundance: few
CDR3aa: CASKRNSDIGELFF; CDR3nt: TGTGCCAGCAAGCGGAACAGTGATATAGGGGAGCTGTTTTTT; v_gene: TRBV9; d_gene: -; len: 14; j_gene: TRBJ2-2; abundance: many
CDR3aa: CASSLEQGTNIQYF; CDR3nt: TGTGCCAGCAGCTTGGAACAGGGGACAAACATTCAGTACTTC; v_gene: TRBV5-4; d_gene: TRBD1; len: 14; j_gene: TRBJ2-4; abundance: few
CDR3aa: CASSYQGGGLYGYTF; CDR3nt: TGTGCCAGCAGTTACCAGGGAGGGGGTCTCTATGGCTACACCTTC; v_gene: TRBV6-5; d_gene: -; len: 15; j_gene: TRBJ1-2; abundance: few
CDR3aa: CASSQEISGRMKTQYF; CDR3nt: TGTGCCAGCAGCCAAGAAATTAGCGGGAGGATGAAGACCCAGTACTTC; v_gene: TRBV4-2; d_gene: TRBD2; len: 16; j_gene: TRBJ2-5; abundance: -
CDR3aa: CASSLTAASSGRDTQYF; CDR3nt: TGTGCCAGCAGCTTAACGGCTGCGTCCTCAGGAAGGGATACGCAGTATTTT; v_gene: TRBV4-2; d_gene: -; len: 17; j_gene: TRBJ2-3; abundance: -
CDR3aa: CASSSDLSSYNEQFF; CDR3nt: TGTGCCAGCAGTTCGGACTTGAGCTCCTACAATGAGCAGTTCTTC; v_gene: TRBV6-6; d_gene: -; len: 15; j_gene: TRBJ2-1; abundance: -
CDR3aa: CASSYEARDNEQFF; CDR3nt: TGTGCCAGCAGTTACGAAGCGAGGGACAATGAGCAGTTCTTC; v_gene: TRBV6-5; d_gene: -; len: 14; j_gene: TRBJ2-1; abundance: -
CDR3aa: CSVGGTYEQYF; CDR3nt: TGCAGCGTTGGGGGGACCTACGAGCAGTACTTC; v_gene: TRBV29-1; d_gene: -; len: 11; j_gene: TRBJ2-7; abundance: -
CDR3aa: CASSLSGGGNQPQHF; CDR3nt: TGTGCCAGCAGTTTATCAGGAGGGGGCAATCAGCCCCAGCATTTT; v_gene: TRBV27; d_gene: -; len: 15; j_gene: TRBJ1-5; abundance: -
CDR3aa: CASSLVLSTDTQYF; CDR3nt: TGTGCCAGCAGCTTGGTCCTCTCCACAGATACGCAGTATTTT; v_gene: TRBV5-4; d_gene: -; len: 14; j_gene: TRBJ2-3; abundance: few
CDR3aa: CASSLYSYEQYF; CDR3nt: TGTGCCAGCAGCTTGTACTCCTACGAGCAGTACTTC; v_gene: TRBV5-4; d_gene: -; len: 12; j_gene: TRBJ2-7; abundance: once
CDR3aa: CASSLVGEETQYF; CDR3nt: TGTGCCAGCAGCTTAGTGGGTGAAGAGACCCAGTACTTC; v_gene: TRBV7-2; d_gene: -; len: 13; j_gene: TRBJ2-5; abundance: few
CDR3aa: CAWVDRDGEWTEAFF; CDR3nt: TGTGCCTGGGTCGACAGGGATGGGGAATGGACTGAAGCTTTCTTT; v_gene: TRBV30; d_gene: TRBD1; len: 15; j_gene: TRBJ1-1; abundance: few
CDR3aa: CATYSGGTDTQYF; CDR3nt: TGTGCCACCTACTCAGGGGGGACAGATACGCAGTATTTT; v_gene: TRBV6-5; d_gene: -; len: 13; j_gene: TRBJ2-3; abundance: few